Each of the 20 T cell receptor beta chains below was sequenced from the same sample in a study of cytomegalovirus exposure and HLA in healthy donors. It was with 60 Vbeta and 13 Jbeta primers that the PCR ran. Sequencing used immunoSEQ multiplex PCR; TCRdb keeps in-frame clones, though not all of them. The sample carries over 60,000 clones, roughly 82% recorded once. The sample taken for sequencing was PBMCs. These TCRs come from a man in his 70s in good health and CMV-seronegative.

This chain uses TRBV13 with TRBJ2-3, with 10 bases identical to TRBD2. J lost 3 bases, V lost 2 bases, and 2 bases had no gene match. CDR3 length equals 15 residues. Germline V gene lookup returns CDR1 PRHDT and CDR2 FYEKMQ (reference sequence). The CDR3 spells CASSLRTSGTDTQYF. The CDR3, as DNA: TGTGCCAGCAGCTTACGGACTAGCGGAACAGATACGCAGTATTTT.

J is TRBJ2-2 and V is TRBV5-4; D possibly corresponds to TRBD1 (5 bases). V lost 5 bases and J 0 bases, leaving 17 bases between the germline ends. Per germline, CDR1 SGHNT and CDR2 YYREEE (reference sequence). The CDR3 extends over 17 amino acids. Here the CDR3 reads CASRLMGHPANTGELFF. The CDR3, as DNA: TGTGCCAGCAGGTTAATGGGGCACCCCGCGAACACCGGGGAGCTGTTTTTT.

The genes are TRBV6-1 and TRBJ2-1; possible D gene TRBD2, 5 bases. The CDR3 has 15 residues. The V and J ends lost 1 base and 2 bases respectively, with 9 bases between them. The germline gives CDR1 MNHNS, CDR2 SASEGT. The CDR3 bases are TGTGCCAGCAGTGAAGTAGCGAGGGCCTACAATGAGCAGTTCTTC. It yields the protein CASSEVARAYNEQFF.

V and J are TRBV22-1 and TRBJ2-1; whether TRBD2, the table's D call, matches the DNA was not checked. TRBV22-1 is given as a pseudogene. The CDR3 runs to 12 residues. Written as DNA, the CDR3 is TGTCCTGGTCATGAGGGCTACAATGAGCAGTTCTTC. It yields the protein CPGHEGYNEQFF.

CDR3 sequence (DNA): TGTGCCAGCAGAAAACAGGGGGAACATGAAGCTTTCTTT. Its protein product is CASRKQGEHEAFF. The gene calls are TRBV6-5 and TRBJ1-1, with 8 bases matching TRBD1. Germline V gives CDR1 MNHEY, CDR2 SVGAGI. J gave up 7 bases and V 6 bases, and 7 bases lay outside the gene matches. CDR3 length: 13 residues.

This clone showed up just a few times. The chain carries TRBV4-3 and TRBJ2-3; TRBD2 matches 8 bases. Germline CDR1 and CDR2: LGHNA and YSLEER. Trimming cost V 3 bases and J 4 bases; bases outside gene matches: 18. CDR3 length equals 19 residues. This chain's CDR3 is CASSQFLTGTTGGADTQYF. For the CDR3, the DNA is TGCGCCAGCAGCCAGTTTCTGACTGGGACTACGGGAGGGGCAGATACGCAGTATTTT.

The chain's CDR3 is CASSQDHKFGPVGGAKNIQYF. CDR3 bases: TGCGCCAGCAGCCAAGATCATAAGTTTGGCCCTGTTGGGGGGGCCAAAAACATTCAGTACTTC. The genes are TRBV4-1 and TRBJ2-4; possibly TRBD2 for D (6 bases). Germline-derived CDR1 and CDR2 are MGHRA and YSYEKL. V shed 0 bases and J shed 1 base, with 25 bases lying between them. This CDR3 is built from 21 residues.

This chain uses TRBV30 with TRBJ1-4; TRBD1 is a possible D gene (5 bases). Germline V gene lookup returns CDR1 GTSNPN and CDR2 SVGIG (reference sequence). The CDR3 spans 14 residues. V lost 4 bases, J lost 7 bases, and 16 bases lay in between. CDR3 protein: CAWTPQGVGEKLFF. The CDR3 nucleotides read TGTGCCTGGACCCCTCAGGGTGTGGGTGAAAAACTGTTTTTT. The full variable domain, in which reference TRBV30 and TRBJ1-4 provide the parts outside the CDR3, is SQTIHQWPATLVQPVGSPLSLECTVEGTSNPNLYWYRQAAGRGLQLLFYSVGIGQISSEVPQNLSASRPQDRQFILSSKKLLLSDSGFYLCAWTPQGVGEKLFFGSGTQLSVL.

This clone was seen more than once but under ten times. The chain couples TRBV10-2 to TRBJ2-2, with 13 bases identical to TRBD2. Germline trimming cut 3 bases from V and 7 bases from J; bases unmatched to any gene: 2. The CDR3 contains 15 residues. Germline CDR1 is WSHSY and CDR2 is SAAADI. For the CDR3, the DNA is TGCGCCAGCAGTGAACTAGCGGGAGGGGTCGGGGAGCTGTTTTTT. This translates into CASSELAGGVGELFF.

The chain couples TRBV7-9 to TRBJ2-7; D possibly corresponds to TRBD2 (6 bases). Germline CDR1 is SEHNR and CDR2 is FQNEAQ (reference sequence). Trimming cost V 5 bases and J 2 bases, with 16 bases left between them. CDR3 size: 15 residues. The CDR3 spells CASSEPGLGTYEQYF. Written as DNA, the CDR3 is TGTGCCAGCAGCGAACCGGGACTCGGGACCTACGAGCAGTACTTC.

CDR3: CASSRFRDNYNEQFF. The CDR3 region has the DNA TGTGCCAGCAGCCGGTTTAGGGACAACTACAATGAGCAGTTCTTC. V gene TRBV5-5 combines with J gene TRBJ2-1, with D possibly TRBD1 on 6 matching bases. Looked up from germline, CDR1 is SGHKS and CDR2 is YYEKEE (reference sequence). V lost 4 bases and J 3 bases, leaving 14 bases between the germline ends. This CDR3 is built from 15 residues.

On this clone: This same CDR3 is encoded by further DNA sequences in the sample. The rearrangement links TRBV18 to TRBJ1-1; TRBD1 might be the D (5 bases). Germline CDR1 reads KGHSH; CDR2 reads LQKENI. V was pared by 3 bases and J by 7 bases, with 18 bases between. The CDR3 runs to 15 residues. The CDR3 sequence: CASSPSEGSGVEAFF. The CDR3 DNA reads as TGTGCCAGCTCACCGAGCGAGGGGTCGGGGGTTGAAGCTTTCTTT.

The V gene is TRBV18, the J gene TRBJ1-1, with D uncertain. The germline V and J ends were trimmed by 0 bases and 6 bases, with 8 bases remaining between them. This CDR3 has 13 residues. CDR1 KGHSH and CDR2 LQKENI come from the germline V gene. The CDR3 reads CASSPPLASEAFF. The CDR3 nucleotides are TGTGCCAGCTCACCACCGTTGGCCTCTGAAGCTTTCTTT. Full variable domain (remainder filled in from reference TRBV18 and TRBJ1-1): NAGVMQNPRHLVRRRGQEARLRCSPMKGHSHVYWYRQLPEEGLKFMVYLQKENIIDESGMPKERFSAEFPKEGPSILRIQQVVRGDSAAYFCASSPPLASEAFFGQGTRLTVV.

In this sample, this clone turned up a few times. This chain connects TRBV6-1 to TRBJ1-1; the D gene is possibly TRBD1 (5 bases). The CDR3 covers 13 residues. Germline CDR1 MNHNS, CDR2 SASEGT. V was clipped by 6 bases and J by 2 bases, with 10 bases between them. The CDR3 DNA reads as TGTGCCAGCAGGTTGCAGGGCAACACTGAAGCTTTCTTT. This codes for CASRLQGNTEAFF.

This clone has a single count. J is TRBJ2-5 and V is TRBV7-2, with 9 bases fitting TRBD2. Germline V gene sequence: CDR1 SGHTA, CDR2 FQGNSA. The CDR3 consists of 16 residues. The ends lost 2 bases at V and 5 bases at J; junction bases unmatched: 9. CDR3 DNA: TGTGCCAGCAGCTTAAAATCAAGCGGGGGGTGGGAGACCCAGTACTTC. Its protein is CASSLKSSGGWETQYF.

V is TRBV7-2 and J is TRBJ1-2, with D possibly TRBD1 on 5 matching bases. The CDR3 sequence is 15 residues long. Trimming removed 6 bases from V and 2 bases from J, with 16 bases in between. The V gene's germline CDR1 is SGHTA and CDR2 FQGNSA. CDR3 loop: CASSFISQANYGYTF. In DNA, the CDR3 is TGTGCCAGCAGTTTTATTTCACAGGCGAACTATGGCTACACCTTC.

This clone was detected a few times. J is TRBJ1-1 and V is TRBV6-5, with no clear D. Germline V CDR1 and CDR2: MNHEY, SVGAGI. The CDR3 is 14 amino acids. V dropped 4 bases and J dropped 1 base, with 10 bases sitting between them. CDR3 in DNA: TGTGCCAGCAGTTGGTCCGCGGAGAACACTGAAGCTTTCTTT. Its translation: CASSWSAENTEAFF.

This clone was seen more than once but under ten times. The chain joins TRBV6-1 to TRBJ1-2; D uncertain. The germline V and J ends were trimmed by 11 bases and 0 bases, with 10 bases remaining between them. CDR1 MNHNS and CDR2 SASEGT come from the germline V gene. The CDR3 is 12 residues long. The CDR3 is CAASITNYGYTF. Written as DNA, the CDR3 is TGTGCCGCCAGTATTACTAACTATGGCTACACCTTC.

Regarding this clone: Within the sample, other DNA sequences also encode this same CDR3. The chain joins TRBV5-1 to TRBJ1-2, with TRBD1 matching over 8 bases. The CDR3 totals 12 residues. Germline CDR1 reads SGHRS; CDR2 reads YFSETQ. Germline trimming cut 0 bases from V and 8 bases from J; bases unmatched to any gene: 0. CDR3 region: CASSLDRGGYTF. CDR3 DNA: TGCGCCAGCAGCTTGGACAGGGGGGGCTACACCTTC.

The chain couples TRBV11-2 to TRBJ2-7; 11 nucleotides line up with TRBD2. The ends lost 6 bases at V and 11 bases at J; junction bases unmatched: 6. The germline gives CDR1 SGHAT, CDR2 FQNNGV. CDR3 length: 12 amino acids. The CDR3 nucleotides are TGTGCCAGCAGGAGTAGCGGGAGGGTTAAGTACTTC. This sequence encodes CASRSSGRVKYF.